This TCR beta chain was profiled in a study of shared T cell receptors in the human thymus listed by TCRdb under 2021. At the level of the whole study: The study examined how self-reactive, shared T-cell receptor alpha chains are generated in the human thymus.

Reading from cysteine to phenylalanine, the CDR3 counts 16 amino acids. Kept here is only the CDR3 DNA, which spans 48 bases and is read in frame from base 1. The germline V gene supplies CDR1 SGHRS and CDR2 YFSETQ. As concerns this clone: There is no known antigen for this receptor. The germline gene is not matched at one end of the junction; a read error may be the cause.

Library preparation employed the immunoSEQ multiplex PCR assay. TCRdb's version of the immuneACCESS table is confined to in-frame rearrangements and falls short of the full clone set. An unresolved V gene accounts for under half of the shortfall where checked; the remainder is of unknown origin. This sample comprises some 640,000 clones, around 87% of them detected only once. Jointly, the top ten make up about 0.0094% of the sample. This sample was also put to use in a study of human thymus T cells. As the second publication notes: Donors were immunologically healthy infants undergoing open corrective cardiac surgery for congenital heart defects in Finland. Thymus tissue was collected as surgical resects that were removed during corrective cardiac surgery. Both the thymic and the peripheral blood repertoires appeared to show biased V and J gene segment usage. The related research found that thymic TCR repertoires overlapped highly between unrelated individuals. TCR alpha and beta repertoires from about eight infant thymus samples and a few related peripheral blood samples were characterized in the study. The cohort included several male and two female infants, with donor ages spanning 7 to 244 days. Thymocytes were released mechanically from tissue and stored at -70 °C as pellets of 10-30 million cells. Genomic DNA was extracted from frozen cell pellets with a QIAsymphony instrument. The immunoSEQ multiplex PCR assay was used to amplify the TCRB and TCRAD loci from a standardized quantity of quality-controlled genomic DNA. The amplicons covered the V(D)J region and were long enough to include the CDR3 and to identify the V and J genes. Through the commercial immunoSEQ service, the amplicons were sequenced on an Illumina platform. Primer bias and sequencing errors were corrected as previously described, and TCRAD and TCRB definitions were based on the IMGT database. The repertoires were analysed using immunoSEQ Analyzer 3.0 and VDJTools for basic statistics, V/J segment usage, diversity estimates, rarefaction and pairwise overlap. Diversity was estimated using the Chao1, ChaoE, Efron-Thisted, Shannon and inverse Simpson indices, and was also estimated on datasets down-sampled to the size of the smallest sample. For repertoire overlap, CDR3 nucleotide sequence, V gene and J gene had to match strictly, and clustering was done by Jaccard-based multidimensional scaling. On average, roughly 800,000 unique TCRB clonotypes were obtained from thymus samples, compared with about 84,000 from blood samples.

The source of this sequence is a boy under two years old with a congenital heart defect. Donor details come from another sample of the same person, matched by shared clones. Sequenced: thymocytes. The chain is encoded by TRBV5-1 joined to TRBJ1-1; TRBD1 agrees with 7 junctional bases. Here the CDR3 is given as CASSLGHTGANTEAFF. The nucleotides are TGCGCCAGCAGTTTGGGCCACACAGGGGCGAACACTGAAGCTTTCTTT.